A selection of T cell receptor beta chains follows, all from one sample in a study of radiation and T cells in renal cell carcinoma. Using immunoSEQ multiplex PCR, the repertoire was profiled, and TCRdb retains in-frame clones only, with some absent. Of some 80,000 clones in the sample, around 86% are singletons; the top ten hold 22%. The sample was blood, taken from a patient whose treatment included radiotherapy and nephrectomy. Receptors were obtained from a woman between 50 and 59 years old with renal cell carcinoma. Both conserved end residues are part of each CDR3. Each record gives: V gene, J gene, clone size, D gene, CDR3 DNA, CDR3 protein. A D gene is named only where the DNA matches it firmly. Size tells how often a clone was seen (once, few, many) or the class of an expanded clone, and some rows leave it out.

>TRBV19|TRBJ1-4|NA|TRBD1
TGTGCCAGTAGTCCACAGGGGGCGATCATTGGAAAACTGTTTTTT
CASSPQGAIIGKLFF
>TRBV5-4|TRBJ2-3|NA|NA
TGTGCCAGCAGCCAAGATCTTGCAGATACGCAGTATTTT
CASSQDLADTQYF
>TRBV28|TRBJ2-1|few|TRBD1
TGTGCCAGCAGTTTATTGGGACAGGGAAGGGGCAATGAGCAGTTCTTC
CASSLLGQGRGNEQFF
>TRBV7-2|TRBJ1-2|NA|TRBD1
TGTGCCAGCAGCCCGGCTTTAGGGACAGGGGGCAGCGGCTACACCTTC
CASSPALGTGGSGYTF
>TRBV5-6|TRBJ2-2|NA|TRBD2
TGTGCCAGCAGCTTCGTTGGTGCGGGGGAGCTCACCGGGGAGCTGTTTTTT
CASSFVGAGELTGELFF
>TRBV28|TRBJ1-5|few|NA
TGTGCCAGCAGTTCCAGGGTTGATCAGCCCCAGCATTTT
CASSSRVDQPQHF
>TRBV7-2|TRBJ2-6|once|NA
TGTGCCAGCAGCTTCGGTAACAGAGACGACAGTCGGGCCAACGTCCTGACTTTC
CASSFGNRDDSRANVLTF
>TRBV7-9|TRBJ1-2|NA|NA
TGTGCCAGCAGCTTAGCGGCCCATCTCAACCCCTATGGCTACACCTTC
CASSLAAHLNPYGYTF
>TRBV11-3|TRBJ1-3|NA|NA
TGTGCCAGCAGCTTAGGTCCCGGGACTGGAAACACCATATATTTT
CASSLGPGTGNTIYF
>TRBV5-4|TRBJ1-2|NA|NA
TGTGCCAGCAGCTCCCCAGGGGTTCTATATGGCTACACCTTC
CASSSPGVLYGYTF
>TRBV5-1|TRBJ2-3|NA|NA
TGCGCCAGCAGCTTGGACCAGAAAATCACAGATACGCAGTATTTT
CASSLDQKITDTQYF
>TRBV15|TRBJ2-7|once|NA
TGTGCCACCAGCAGAGACAAAACCTACGAGCAGTACTTC
CATSRDKTYEQYF
>TRBV11-3|TRBJ2-1|NA|NA
TGTGCCAGCAGCTTAGTGGGGGGATTCGAGCAGTTCTTC
CASSLVGGFEQFF
>TRBV5-1|TRBJ1-1|once|NA
TGCGCCAGCAGTACGCAGGGATTTAGTACTGAAGCTTTCTTT
CASSTQGFSTEAFF
>TRBV28|TRBJ2-7|NA|NA
TGTGCCAGCAGTTCTTCTGCCCGGGGGATTTACGAGCAGTACTTC
CASSSSARGIYEQYF
>TRBV11-2|TRBJ1-1|NA|NA
TGTGCCAGCAGCCCCGACAGCGCTTACACTGAAGCTTTCTTT
CASSPDSAYTEAFF
>TRBV4-3|TRBJ1-2|NA|TRBD1
TGCGCCAGCAGCCCCCGACAGGGCGGCTATGGCTACACCTTC
CASSPRQGGYGYTF
>TRBV7-9|TRBJ2-5|NA|NA
TGTGCCAGCCGCCCTCAAGAGACCCAGTACTTC
CASRPQETQYF
>TRBV9|TRBJ1-2|NA|NA
TGTGCCAGCACCGACGGGACTTCGGGCTACACCTTC
CASTDGTSGYTF
>TRBV6-5|TRBJ1-2|NA|TRBD1
TGTACATCCTCTACAAACAGGGGATATAACTATGGCTACACCTTC
CTSSTNRGYNYGYTF
>TRBV6-1|TRBJ1-1|NA|NA
TGTGCCAGCAGTCCTGGAGTGTCGGCGGGTACTGAAGCTTTCTTT
CASSPGVSAGTEAFF
>TRBV28|TRBJ2-3|NA|NA
TGTGCCAGCAGTTTTGGTGGCGCAGATACGCAGTATTTT
CASSFGGADTQYF
>TRBV19|TRBJ1-4|NA|NA
TGTGCCAGTAGTCGTCTTTATGGGGGAGAAAAACTGTTTTTT
CASSRLYGGEKLFF
>TRBV5-4|TRBJ1-2|NA|NA
TGTGCCAGCAGCTCCCGGTACACCTTTAACTATGGCTACACCTTC
CASSSRYTFNYGYTF
>TRBV9|TRBJ2-3|NA|NA
TGTGCCAGCAAAGGGGGAAGCACAGATACGCAGTATTTT
CASKGGSTDTQYF
>TRBV7-9|TRBJ1-3|NA|NA
TGTGCCAGCAGCTCAGTAAACTCTGGAAACACCATATATTTT
CASSSVNSGNTIYF
>TRBV9|TRBJ2-5|NA|NA
TGTGCCAGCAGCGTAGGGACTATCCCCCAAGAGACCCAGTACTTC
CASSVGTIPQETQYF
>TRBV28|TRBJ2-7|NA|TRBD1
TGTGCCAGTCTTCAAGCGGACAGGGAGTACGAGCAGTACTTC
CASLQADREYEQYF
>TRBV18|TRBJ2-2|NA|NA
TGTGCCAGCTCACCAACTATCACCGGGGAGCTGTTTTTT
CASSPTITGELFF
>TRBV5-1|TRBJ2-1|NA|NA
TGCGCCAGCAGCTTGAGGGCGTCGGACCATGAGCAGTTCTTC
CASSLRASDHEQFF
>TRBV18|TRBJ1-3|few|NA
TGTGCCAGCGGAACGGGGAACACCATATATTTT
CASGTGNTIYF
>TRBV9|TRBJ2-7|NA|TRBD2
TGTGCCAGCAGCGTCGGACTAGCGGGGTCGAGCTCCTACGAGCAGTACTTC
CASSVGLAGSSSYEQYF
>TRBV7-9|TRBJ2-5|NA|NA
TGTGCCAGCGGAGGAGGTGGGGAGACCCAGTACTTC
CASGGGGETQYF
>TRBV4-3|TRBJ2-3|NA|TRBD2
TGCGCCAGCAGCCAAGTTTTAGGGACTAGCGGGAGAGATACGCAGTATTTT
CASSQVLGTSGRDTQYF
>TRBV4-1|TRBJ1-4|NA|NA
TGCGCCAGCAGCTTTCATCCTACAACTAATGAAAAACTGTTTTTT
CASSFHPTTNEKLFF
>TRBV6-1|TRBJ2-3|NA|NA
TGTGCCAGCAGTGAAGATCGGGCAGATACGCAGTATTTT
CASSEDRADTQYF
>TRBV5-1|TRBJ2-7|NA|TRBD2
TGCGCCAGCAGCATGGGACTAGCGGTGTACGAGCAGTACTTC
CASSMGLAVYEQYF
>TRBV6-6|TRBJ2-7|NA|NA
TGTGCCAGCAGTTACAGGTCCATATACGAGCAGTACTTC
CASSYRSIYEQYF
>TRBV19|TRBJ2-6|few|NA
TGTGCCAGTAGTATGGTACACGCTTCTGGGGCCAACGTCCTGACTTTC
CASSMVHASGANVLTF
>TRBV7-8|TRBJ2-5|NA|NA
TGTGCCAGCCGCGGACGGAGAGTCACAAGAGAGACCCAGTACTTC
CASRGRRVTRETQYF
>TRBV28|TRBJ1-2|once|NA
TGTGCCAGCAGTAGTGGACCTGCAGGCTACACCTTC
CASSSGPAGYTF
>TRBV30|TRBJ1-1|many|NA
TGTGCCTATGAGAGGAACACTGAAGCTTTCTTT
CAYERNTEAFF
>TRBV9|TRBJ2-3|few|NA
TGTGCCAGCGGGCAAGGAGACACAGATACGCAGTATTTT
CASGQGDTDTQYF
>TRBV5-4|TRBJ2-7|NA|NA
TGTGCCAGCAGCTTGAACACCTACGAGCAGTACTTC
CASSLNTYEQYF
>TRBV30|TRBJ1-1|NA|NA
TGTGCCTGGAGTGAAATGAGAGCCTATTCTGGAGCTTTCTTT
CAWSEMRAYSGAFF
>TRBV6-5|TRBJ2-1|NA|NA
TGTGCCAGCAGTCGGGGTGGACAAGGGGACAATGAGCAGTTCTTC
CASSRGGQGDNEQFF
>TRBV9|TRBJ2-7|NA|TRBD1
TGTGCCAGCAGCCCGGGACAGGGTGTCCTGCGTGGCTACGAGCAGTACTTC
CASSPGQGVLRGYEQYF
>TRBV4-3|TRBJ2-1|NA|TRBD2
TGCGCCAGCAGCCAAGAGCACGGTAGCGGGACCTTTGGTGGTGAGCAGTTCTTC
CASSQEHGSGTFGGEQFF
>TRBV7-9|TRBJ2-2|NA|TRBD2
TGTGCCAGCAGCTCACCAGCGGGGTACGGGACCGGGGAGCTGTTTTTT
CASSSPAGYGTGELFF
>TRBV7-2|TRBJ1-1|NA|NA
TGTGCCAGCAGCCGGGGCCTAGCCGAAGCTTTCTTT
CASSRGLAEAFF
>TRBV9|TRBJ2-3|once|NA
TGTGCCAGCAGCGACGAAGGAGATACGCAGTATTTT
CASSDEGDTQYF
>TRBV28|TRBJ1-1|NA|NA
TGTGCCAGCATCTCTGCAGGACGAACTGAAGCTTTCTTT
CASISAGRTEAFF